Sequencing of this T cell receptor beta chain was carried out in a study of CD8 T cells in ankylosing spondylitis. The study's findings and limits: Blood from ankylosing spondylitis patients appeared to carry a characteristic roughly eight-variant TCR beta motif. Enrichment of disease-linked clones was reportedly significant in matched ankylosing spondylitis synovial fluid. Several of the motif variants were reported before in synovial fluid and blood from reactive arthritis.

The CDR3 runs 15 residues. From germline, CDR1 is LGHDT and CDR2 YNNKEL (reference sequence). Library preparation for TCR beta used quantitative 5'-RACE with molecular barcodes. TCRdb redid the calling of the 5' RACE reads with MiXCR, one entry per CDR3 protein. The sample includes 240,000 or so distinct CDR3 sequences, around a tenth of them seen just once. To note about this clonotype: What it binds is unknown. Germline and junction disagree at one end, which may indicate a read error.

Sequences were obtained from blood, either unsorted or a sorted T cell fraction (not recorded which). V and J are TRBV3-1 and TRBJ2-3, with D tentatively TRBD2 (5 bases). The TCR originated in a male donor with ankylosing spondylitis or in good health (not recorded which). The CDR3: CASSLMGRTTVTQYF. The CDR3 nucleotides are TGTGCCAGCAGCCTCATGGGGAGAACCACAGTTACGCAGTATTTT.